One TCR beta chain is described in this entry. Its antigen has not been determined. The sample holds no much larger clone one base away, and base qualities are not on file. This record comes from a study of OX40 agonist ivuxolimab in advanced cancers. Turning to the overall study: Ivuxolimab, which targeted the costimulatory receptor OX40 (CD134), was an agonistic, fully human IgG2 monoclonal antibody. In the dose-escalation cohort, 82.7% of patients were male, and the mean age was about 55 years, with a range of roughly 23 to 85. Intravenous ivuxolimab was administered to patients every 2 weeks at six dose levels: 0.01, 0.1, 0.3, 1.5, 3 and 10 mg/kg. The point of sequencing TCRbeta in the periphery was to test whether ivuxolimab changed TCR sequence diversity and drove clonal T-cell expansion. The paper describes the monotherapy dose-escalation part (N of about 52 patients) of the phase I trial of ivuxolimab. Of the 50 to 55 dose-escalation patients, hepatocellular carcinoma was present in around 20, melanoma in approximately 15, renal cell carcinoma in 9 and head and neck cancer in 9. Partial responses occurred in three dose-escalation patients: two with cutaneous melanoma and one with hepatocellular carcinoma. Patients were allowed to have had prior anti-PD-1, anti-PD-L1 or anti-CTLA-4 therapy, and 40% of the dose-escalation patients had previously received checkpoint inhibitors. Paper-wide results and their limitations: After ivuxolimab, expanded clones were on average more numerous among CD8+ T cells than among CD4+ T cells. The antigen specificity of the peripheral T cells that underwent clonal expansion was not determined. Clonal expansion of both CD4+ and CD8+ blood T cells was observed from baseline to week 6 at doses 0.1 to 3.0 mg/kg. Low levels of normalized T-cell clonal expansion were also seen in some patients who did not respond. Partial responders in the 0.1-3.0 mg/kg groups had among the lowest normalized peripheral clonal expansion, especially among CD8+ T cells.

Relative to germline, V is 0 bases shorter and J is 8 bases shorter, with 14 bases between their ends. The CDR3 starts with the cysteine, ends with the phenylalanine, and has 14 residues. Only the CDR3 part of the read is kept: 42 bases, read in frame from the first base. Via the germline V gene, CDR1 is SGHRS and CDR2 YFSETQ. Genomic DNA was isolated from the sorted cells so that the TCRbeta CDR3 region could be sequenced. The immunoSEQ Assay was used to sequence the TCRbeta CDR3 regions. TCRdb provides this immuneACCESS table in a form limited to in-frame rearrangements. Some clones are lacking; in checked studies, under half of them reflect an unresolved V gene, and why the rest are absent is not known. This sample gives tens of thousands of clones in total; 85% of them show up just once. The leading ten clones occupy approximately 2.3% of the sample. The trial excluded patients who had a history of autoimmune disease or who were on systemic immunosuppression. Peripheral blood for TCR sequencing was collected from all dose cohorts at baseline, on cycle 4 day 1, and on cycle 7 day 1. The samples were drawn from a first-in-human, open-label, multicenter phase I dose-escalation trial of ivuxolimab. Adults with locally advanced or metastatic head and neck squamous cell, hepatocellular, melanoma or renal cell carcinoma were enrolled in the trial. Before TCR sequencing, CD4+ T cells and CD8+ T cells were sorted from peripheral blood as separate populations.

The TCR originated in an adult with an advanced solid tumor such as melanoma, head and neck, liver or kidney cancer. Rearrangement joined TRBV5-1 to TRBJ1-2; the D gene is perhaps TRBD1, from 5 matching bases. This specimen was CD4+ or CD8+ T cells sorted from blood, taken in a trial of the OX40 agonist ivuxolimab. The nucleotide sequence reads as follows: TGCGCCAGCAGCTTGGAGCTGCGGGACGTCGGCTACACCTTC. Its protein is CASSLELRDVGYTF.